The present T cell receptor (beta chain) was sequenced within a study of T cell responses to AZD1222 COVID-19 vaccine. Points from the study as a whole: Most donors were white British and more were female, and clonal diversity was possibly underestimated. Dominant CD4 TCR responses targeted spike regions 160-218 and 743-854. Nearly half of spike-specific TCRs reportedly target unmutated variant regions. Repertoires were collected only later (after the peak T cell response had occurred).

As to this clone: Its target is unknown.

Repertoires were generated with immunoSEQ multiplex PCR, while TCRdb's copy carries only in-frame clones and drops some. This repertoire shows tens of thousands of clones, 85% to 90% found once; its top ten account for 1.3% to 1.5%. V dropped 3 bases and J dropped 4; count of bases not matched to a gene: 8. Germline V lookup: CDR1 SGHTA, CDR2 FQGNSA. This CDR3 is built from 15 residues. This chain connects TRBV7-2 to TRBJ1-1; TRBD1 matches 7 bases. Source: peripheral blood, taken 28 days after the second AZD1222 dose. The receptor was isolated from an adult who received the AZD1222 COVID-19 vaccine. CDR3 residues: CASSFTNRGATEAFF. The CDR3 DNA reads as TGTGCCAGCAGCTTCACTAACAGGGGAGCCACTGAAGCTTTCTTT.